This T cell receptor (beta chain) is drawn from a study of T cell responses to AZD1222 COVID-19 vaccine. Study-wide points: Donors were chiefly white British, with a greater number of females, and clonal diversity was perhaps underestimated. Two AZD1222 doses significantly raised spike-specific TCR breadth and depth over controls. Only a handful of AZD1222 recipients, several in all, had baseline seropositivity.

A note on this clone: Its antigen is not known.

This CDR3 region has 16 residues. V shed 7 bases and J shed 2 bases, with 22 bases lying between them. Per the germline V gene, CDR1 is SGDLS and CDR2 is YYNGEE. The method was immunoSEQ multiplex PCR; TCRdb's version includes in-frame clones alone and lacks a portion of them. This sample carries fewer than 150,000 clones, under 95% of them seen once, and the ten largest clones take around 5.4%. The chain couples TRBV9 to TRBJ2-7, with D possibly being TRBD1 (5 bases). The receptor was isolated from an adult in good health. This specimen consisted of peripheral blood, obtained on day 0 of AZD1222 vaccination. CDR3 in amino acids: CASVDDRPPRAYEQYF. The DNA of the CDR3 is TGTGCCAGCGTTGATGACAGACCGCCGCGAGCCTACGAGCAGTACTTC.